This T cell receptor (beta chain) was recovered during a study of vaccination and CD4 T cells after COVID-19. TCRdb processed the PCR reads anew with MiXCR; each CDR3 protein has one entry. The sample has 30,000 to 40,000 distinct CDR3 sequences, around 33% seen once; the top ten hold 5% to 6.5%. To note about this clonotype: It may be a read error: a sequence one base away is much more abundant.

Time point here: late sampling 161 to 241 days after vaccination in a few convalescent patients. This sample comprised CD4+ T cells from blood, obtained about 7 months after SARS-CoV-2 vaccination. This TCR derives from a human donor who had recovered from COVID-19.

The CDR3 DNA reads TGTGCCAGCATCTTCACAGATACGCAGTATTTT. It translates to CASIFTDTQYF. The chain combines TRBV2 with TRBJ2-3; unclear D gene. Germline values: CDR1 SNHLY, CDR2 FYNNEI. The CDR3 is 11 amino acids. The V gene lost 7 bases and the J gene lost 2 bases, with 4 bases spanning the gap.